This is a list of T cell receptor beta chains from one sample in a study of T-cell reconstitution after alpha-beta-depleted transplantation in children. One entry per CDR3 protein results from TCRdb running MiXCR on the PCR reads. This sample yields fewer than 700,000 distinct CDR3 sequences, of which 20% to 25% are seen a single time; roughly 13% belongs to the top ten. The sample consisted of PBMCs, mostly from graft donor cells, taken 360 days after TCRalphabeta/CD19-depleted stem cell transplant. These receptors were taken from a boy under three years old who had a stem cell transplant for acute myeloid leukemia, so the T cells may come from the graft donor. CDR3s include the opening cysteine and the closing phenylalanine or tryptophan. The D gene is left open where the match is weak. Some rows have no size entry. The others give once, few or many, or a class for an expanded clone.

v_call	d_call	j_call	clone_size	cdr3_nt	cdr3_aa
TRBV4-3	.	TRBJ2-2	.	TGCGCCAGCAGCCAAGGCATCCCCACCGGGGAGCTGTTTTTT	CASSQGIPTGELFF
TRBV12-3/TRBV12-4	.	TRBJ1-6	many	TGTGCCAGCAGTTTGGGACACCCCAATTCACCCCTCCACTTT	CASSLGHPNSPLHF
TRBV12-3/TRBV12-4	TRBD2	TRBJ2-7	.	TGTGCCAGCACAATGGGACTAGCGAACTACGAGCAGTACTTC	CASTMGLANYEQYF
TRBV20-1	.	TRBJ1-1	.	TGCAGTGCACTCAGGGGAATGAACACTGAAGCTTTCTTT	CSALRGMNTEAFF
TRBV12-3/TRBV12-4	TRBD1	TRBJ1-2	.	TGTGCCAGCAGTTTAGCGCTGGTAGGGGGCCATGGCTACACCTTC	CASSLALVGGHGYTF
TRBV20-1	.	TRBJ2-7	few	TGCAGTGCTGCCGGGACAGGGACTAGCTACGAGCAGTACTTC	CSAAGTGTSYEQYF
TRBV20-1	.	TRBJ2-5	.	TGCAGTGCTAGAACCCCGCGAGAGACCCAGTACTTC	CSARTPRETQYF
TRBV20-1	TRBD1	TRBJ1-2	many	TGCAGTGCTAGAGGTCGACAGGGTGGTGGCTATGGCTACACCTTC	CSARGRQGGGYGYTF
TRBV20-1	.	TRBJ2-5	many	TGCAGTGCGGCGGACGTCCTGGCAAAGACCCAGTACTTC	CSAADVLAKTQYF
TRBV12-3/TRBV12-4	.	TRBJ2-7	many	TGTGCCAGCAGTTTCGACAGAATCTACGAGCAGTACTTC	CASSFDRIYEQYF
TRBV7-2	.	TRBJ2-3	.	TGTGCCAGCAGCTTCGGACGGGAATTCACAGATACGCAGTATTTT	CASSFGREFTDTQYF
TRBV29-1	.	TRBJ1-4	.	TGCAGCGTTGAAACATTTGGAAGTGAAAAACTGTTTTTT	CSVETFGSEKLFF
TRBV25-1	TRBD2	TRBJ2-3	.	TGTGCCAGCAGTGAATTTAAGCGGGGGGGCACAGATACGCAGTATTTT	CASSEFKRGGTDTQYF
TRBV7-6	.	TRBJ2-2	many	TGTGCCAGCAGCTTAGAACCAGGGCCCGGGGAGCTGTTTTTT	CASSLEPGPGELFF
TRBV28	.	TRBJ2-3	many	TGTGCCAGCAGTTTTGCGGTGTCCGGGTCGAGCACAGATACGCAGTATTTT	CASSFAVSGSSTDTQYF
TRBV29-1	.	TRBJ2-5	many	TGCAGCGTTGGAGGGGAGCGAGAGACCCAGTACTTC	CSVGGERETQYF
TRBV5-5	.	TRBJ2-7	many	TGTGCCAGCAGCTTGTTTGGTGTCTCCTACGAGCAGTACTTC	CASSLFGVSYEQYF
TRBV28	.	TRBJ2-2	many	TGTGCCAGCAGTTTAGGTGGGGTAACCGGGGAGCTGTTTTTT	CASSLGGVTGELFF
TRBV7-3	.	TRBJ1-1	.	TGTGCCAGCAGCTTAGAAGTGCCAGGGAAAGCTTTCTTT	CASSLEVPGKAFF
TRBV20-1	.	TRBJ2-2	.	TGCAGTGCCAGGGGCCAGGCTCCGACCGTAAACACCGGGGAGCTGTTTTTT	CSARGQAPTVNTGELFF
TRBV4-3	.	TRBJ2-2	many	TGCGCCAGCAGCCAAGACCTACAGGGCCCCGGGGAGCTGTTTTTT	CASSQDLQGPGELFF
TRBV28	.	TRBJ1-4	.	TGTGCCAGCAGCCCCCTGAGGGAACTGTTTTTT	CASSPLRELFF
TRBV3-1	.	TRBJ1-1	.	TGTGCCAGCAGCCAAGAGGGGCAGGGCACGAACACTGAAGCTTTCTTT	CASSQEGQGTNTEAFF
TRBV29-1	TRBD1	TRBJ2-5	.	TGCAGCGCTTCGACAGGGATATCCGGAGAGACCCAGTACTTC	CSASTGISGETQYF
TRBV29-1	TRBD2	TRBJ2-1	few	TGCAGCGTTGAAGAGGGGAGGGAGGATTTTTACAATGAGCAGTTCTTC	CSVEEGREDFYNEQFF
TRBV20-1	.	TRBJ2-5	.	TGCAGTGCTAGAGGAAAAGGCCTCCCCGGGATCCAGTACTTC	CSARGKGLPGIQYF
TRBV20-1	.	TRBJ2-1	.	TGCAGTGCCCGAGGGGCAGGGAGCAATGAGCAGTTCTTC	CSARGAGSNEQFF
TRBV6-6	.	TRBJ1-2	many	TGTGCCAGCGGCCCCCAGTCCCCTGGCTACACCTTC	CASGPQSPGYTF
TRBV7-8	.	TRBJ2-1	.	TGTGCCAGCAGCTTAGAGGCCATTTCCTACAATGAGCAGTTCTTC	CASSLEAISYNEQFF
TRBV12-3/TRBV12-4	TRBD2	TRBJ2-2	many	TGTGCCAGCAGTCTCGGACTAGGGTCCCTAATGGGGGAGCTGTTTTTT	CASSLGLGSLMGELFF
TRBV5-6	.	TRBJ2-1	few	TGTGCCAGCAGCAGGGGGGGTCTGGCTGAGCAGTTCTTC	CASSRGGLAEQFF
TRBV6-5	.	TRBJ2-2	many	TGTGCCAGCAGTTATGGGCGTGAGACCGGGGAGCTGTTTTTT	CASSYGRETGELFF
TRBV6-2/TRBV6-3	.	TRBJ2-6	many	TGTGCCAGCTCCCCGGGTATCTCTGGGGCCAACGTCCTGACTTTC	CASSPGISGANVLTF
TRBV27	.	TRBJ2-7	.	TGTGCCAGCAGCTATAAGGGGGGGTACGAGCAGTACTTC	CASSYKGGYEQYF
TRBV9	.	TRBJ1-2	.	TGTGCCAGCAGCGTTTCGAACGGCTATGGCTACACCTTC	CASSVSNGYGYTF
TRBV20-1	TRBD2	TRBJ2-5	few	TGCAGTGCTAGATCTGGGGCTAGCGGGGGGGCCTTTTTTGGGACCCAGTACTTC	CSARSGASGGAFFGTQYF
TRBV28	.	TRBJ1-1	many	TGTGCCAGCCAACCCCTCGACAGGCCGGGGACTGAAGCTTTCTTT	CASQPLDRPGTEAFF
TRBV29-1	.	TRBJ2-3	.	TGCAGCGTCCCCAAGGAGAGCACAGATACGCAGTATTTT	CSVPKESTDTQYF
TRBV20-1	TRBD2	TRBJ2-3	.	TGCAGTCTCCGGGGTATAGCGGGGGGGCTGGGCACAGATACGCAGTATTTT	CSLRGIAGGLGTDTQYF
TRBV18	TRBD1	TRBJ2-1	.	TGTGCCAGCTGCGACAGGGGTCTGGACAATGAGCAGTTCTTC	CASCDRGLDNEQFF
TRBV12-3/TRBV12-4	.	TRBJ1-5	few	TGTGCCAGCATGGCCGGGGAGGGCAATCAGCCCCAGCATTTT	CASMAGEGNQPQHF
TRBV7-8	.	TRBJ2-5	.	TGTGCCAGCAGCTTATTTAGGACAGTCCAAGAGACCCAGTACTTC	CASSLFRTVQETQYF
TRBV15	.	TRBJ2-1	few	TGTGCCACCAGCAAATTAGTCACCCCCAATGAGCAGTTCTTC	CATSKLVTPNEQFF
TRBV3-1	.	TRBJ1-5	many	TGTGCCAGCAGCCCGGGACACGGGAATCAGCCCCAGCATTTT	CASSPGHGNQPQHF
TRBV24-1	TRBD1	TRBJ1-2	.	TGTGCCACCAGTGGTGACAGGGACCACTATGGCTACACCTTC	CATSGDRDHYGYTF
TRBV30	.	TRBJ1-6	few	TGTGCCTGGAGAGAAACCGAGGTGGCTTCACCCCTCCACTTT	CAWRETEVASPLHF
TRBV25-1	.	TRBJ1-6	few	TGTGCCAGCAGTGGTTGGGGGGCAGTCAATTCACCCCTCCACTTT	CASSGWGAVNSPLHF
TRBV20-1	.	TRBJ2-1	once	TGCAGCGCGACTAGGTCTTATGAGCTGTTCTTC	CSATRSYELFF
TRBV11-3	TRBD1	TRBJ1-6	many	TGTGCCAGCAGCTTAACGGGACAGGAGGTTTCACCCCTCCACTTT	CASSLTGQEVSPLHF
TRBV10-3	.	TRBJ2-6	many	TGTGCCATCAGTGAGTCACCACTAGTCTCTGGGGCCAACGTCCTGACTTTC	CAISESPLVSGANVLTF
TRBV12-3/TRBV12-4	.	TRBJ2-2	.	TGTGCCAGCAGTTTAGCCGGGACCGGGGTCACCGGGGAGCTGTTTTTT	CASSLAGTGVTGELFF
TRBV6-5	.	TRBJ2-2	few	TGTGCCAGCAGTTACCCAGGGACCGGGGAGCTGTTTTTT	CASSYPGTGELFF